This is a list of T cell receptor beta chains from one sample in a study of blood T cell repertoires in COVID-19. Here immunoSEQ multiplex PCR was the method, and the copy in TCRdb shows in-frame clones only, minus some. The profile shows about 270,000 clones, around 90% of them singletons. The sequenced material came from PBMCs or T cells enriched from blood (not recorded which). Receptors were obtained from a woman in her 50s who had recovered from COVID-19. Both conserved end residues are part of each CDR3. Fields, in order: V gene, CDR3 length, clone size, J gene, D gene, CDR3 protein, CDR3 DNA. D genes are given only for firm matches. Rows may omit the clone size; those that give it use once, few, many or a size class.

v_gene: TRBV19; len: 15; abundance: .; j_gene: TRBJ1-5; d_gene: TRBD1; CDR3aa: CASTRDRGRNQPQHF; CDR3nt: TGTGCCAGTACTCGGGACAGGGGTCGCAATCAGCCCCAGCATTTT
v_gene: TRBV5-6; len: 13; abundance: .; j_gene: TRBJ1-5; d_gene: .; CDR3aa: CASSQGSSRPQHF; CDR3nt: TGTGCCAGCAGCCAGGGGTCGTCGCGGCCCCAGCATTTT
v_gene: TRBV7-3; len: 16; abundance: few; j_gene: TRBJ2-2; d_gene: TRBD1; CDR3aa: CASSSKGQVNTGELFF; CDR3nt: TGTGCCAGCAGCTCCAAGGGACAGGTGAACACCGGGGAGCTGTTTTTT
v_gene: TRBV6-5; len: 14; abundance: .; j_gene: TRBJ2-3; d_gene: .; CDR3aa: CASSYGGAQDTQYF; CDR3nt: TGTGCCAGCAGTTACGGAGGGGCCCAAGATACGCAGTATTTT
v_gene: TRBV5-4; len: 15; abundance: .; j_gene: TRBJ1-4; d_gene: TRBD1; CDR3aa: CASRDRDRADEKLFF; CDR3nt: TGTGCCAGCAGGGACCGGGACAGGGCAGACGAAAAACTGTTTTTT
v_gene: TRBV5-1; len: 16; abundance: .; j_gene: TRBJ1-3; d_gene: TRBD1; CDR3aa: CASSSDGQGGGNTIYF; CDR3nt: TGCGCCAGCAGCTCGGACGGACAGGGAGGTGGAAACACCATATATTTT
v_gene: TRBV7-3; len: 15; abundance: .; j_gene: TRBJ2-1; d_gene: TRBD2; CDR3aa: CASSALAGTYNEQFF; CDR3nt: TGTGCCAGCAGCGCCCTAGCGGGTACTTACAATGAGCAGTTCTTC
v_gene: TRBV10-2; len: 15; abundance: .; j_gene: TRBJ1-6; d_gene: .; CDR3aa: CASSKDWGYNSPLHF; CDR3nt: TGCGCCAGCAGTAAGGACTGGGGATACAATTCACCCCTCCACTTT
v_gene: TRBV4-3; len: 13; abundance: .; j_gene: TRBJ1-4; d_gene: .; CDR3aa: CASSQDFLEKLFF; CDR3nt: TGCGCCAGCAGCCAAGATTTTCTAGAAAAACTGTTTTTT
v_gene: TRBV28; len: 14; abundance: .; j_gene: TRBJ2-3; d_gene: TRBD2; CDR3aa: CASSGAGGRDTQYF; CDR3nt: TGTGCCAGCAGTGGGGCGGGAGGTAGGGATACGCAGTATTTT
v_gene: TRBV4-2; len: 16; abundance: .; j_gene: TRBJ2-1; d_gene: TRBD2; CDR3aa: CASSQVEGGRFNEQFF; CDR3nt: TGTGCCAGCAGCCAAGTGGAGGGAGGGCGGTTCAATGAGCAGTTCTTC
v_gene: TRBV3-1/TRBV3-2; len: 15; abundance: .; j_gene: TRBJ1-4; d_gene: .; CDR3aa: CASRAGDRTNEKLFF; CDR3nt: TGTGCCAGCAGGGCAGGGGATAGAACTAATGAAAAACTGTTTTTT
v_gene: TRBV4-2; len: 9; abundance: .; j_gene: TRBJ1-1; d_gene: .; CDR3aa: CASSHPWAF; CDR3nt: TGTGCCAGCAGCCACCCCTGGGCCTTT
v_gene: TRBV27; len: 13; abundance: .; j_gene: TRBJ1-5; d_gene: .; CDR3aa: CASSLTGNQPQHF; CDR3nt: TGTGCCAGCAGCCTGACGGGAAATCAGCCCCAGCATTTT
v_gene: TRBV7-3; len: 15; abundance: .; j_gene: TRBJ2-1; d_gene: TRBD2; CDR3aa: CASRVRASGRGEQFF; CDR3nt: TGTGCCAGCAGGGTTCGGGCTAGCGGGAGGGGCGAGCAGTTCTTC
v_gene: TRBV29-1; len: 12; abundance: .; j_gene: TRBJ2-5; d_gene: TRBD1; CDR3aa: CSARDSAETQYF; CDR3nt: TGCAGCGCCAGGGACAGCGCCGAGACCCAGTACTTC
v_gene: TRBV19; len: 14; abundance: .; j_gene: TRBJ1-6; d_gene: .; CDR3aa: CASSNRVSGSPLHF; CDR3nt: TGTGCCAGTAGTAACAGGGTTTCAGGGTCACCCCTCCACTTT
v_gene: TRBV18; len: 15; abundance: .; j_gene: TRBJ2-3; d_gene: .; CDR3aa: CASSPRGSSTDTQYF; CDR3nt: TGTGCCAGCTCACCACGGGGCTCCAGCACAGATACGCAGTATTTT
v_gene: TRBV19; len: 14; abundance: .; j_gene: TRBJ2-1; d_gene: TRBD2; CDR3aa: CASSILGRGDEQFF; CDR3nt: TGTGCCAGTAGTATCTTGGGTCGGGGGGATGAGCAGTTCTTC
v_gene: TRBV29-1; len: 14; abundance: .; j_gene: TRBJ2-3; d_gene: TRBD2; CDR3aa: CSVLAGDGTDTQYF; CDR3nt: TGCAGCGTCCTAGCGGGAGACGGCACAGATACGCAGTATTTT
v_gene: TRBV29-1; len: 12; abundance: once; j_gene: TRBJ1-1; d_gene: TRBD1; CDR3aa: CSVGQLDTEAFF; CDR3nt: TGCAGCGTGGGACAGCTCGACACTGAAGCTTTCTTT
v_gene: TRBV18; len: 15; abundance: .; j_gene: TRBJ2-1; d_gene: TRBD2; CDR3aa: CASSPVVAGDNEQFF; CDR3nt: TGTGCCAGCTCCCCCGTGGTGGCGGGGGACAATGAGCAGTTCTTC
v_gene: TRBV7-2; len: 13; abundance: .; j_gene: TRBJ2-3; d_gene: .; CDR3aa: CASSLTPQDTQYF; CDR3nt: TGTGCCAGCAGCTTAACGCCCCAGGATACGCAGTATTTT
v_gene: TRBV15; len: 14; abundance: .; j_gene: TRBJ2-1; d_gene: .; CDR3aa: CATSSRGIGNEQFF; CDR3nt: TGTGCCACCAGCAGTCGCGGGATCGGCAATGAGCAGTTCTTC
v_gene: TRBV6-4; len: 14; abundance: .; j_gene: TRBJ1-2; d_gene: TRBD1; CDR3aa: CASSPTGSLYGYTF; CDR3nt: TGTGCCAGCAGTCCGACAGGGTCCCTCTATGGCTACACCTTC
v_gene: TRBV7-8; len: 15; abundance: .; j_gene: TRBJ1-6; d_gene: .; CDR3aa: CASSLITGYNSPLHF; CDR3nt: TGTGCCAGCAGCCTAATAACAGGGTATAATTCACCCCTCCACTTT
v_gene: TRBV6-2/TRBV6-3; len: 19; abundance: .; j_gene: TRBJ1-1; d_gene: TRBD1; CDR3aa: CASSYSSRGQGPSGTEAFF; CDR3nt: TGTGCCAGCAGTTACTCTTCGCGGGGACAGGGCCCATCAGGCACTGAAGCTTTCTTT
v_gene: TRBV28; len: 16; abundance: .; j_gene: TRBJ2-1; d_gene: TRBD2; CDR3aa: CASMTSGELSYNEQFF; CDR3nt: TGTGCCAGCATGACTAGCGGGGAACTCTCCTACAATGAGCAGTTCTTC